This T cell receptor beta chain derives from a study of PD-1 blockade in classical Hodgkin lymphoma. General study results and limits: TCR diversity rose significantly by C4D1 in CD4+ but not CD8+ cells. Whoever responded completely had baseline diversity much like that seen in newly diagnosed patients.

Documented time point: cycle 4 day 1 (C4D1), after 5 to 7 weeks of nivolumab. All trial patients relapsed after autologous stem cell transplantation. V lost 1 base and J lost 0, with 3 bases in between. The CDR3 consists of 13 residues. In germline, CDR1 is SEHNR, CDR2 FQNEAQ (reference sequence). The method was immunoSEQ multiplex PCR; TCRdb's version includes in-frame clones alone and lacks a portion of them. Altogether 15,000 to 20,000 clones are present, around 82% being singletons, with the ten largest covering less than 15%. With respect to this clone: Its antigen is currently unknown.

The chain joins TRBV7-9 to TRBJ1-1; D gene ambiguous. The sample in question was peripheral blood mononuclear cells (PBMCs), obtained before the fourth cycle of nivolumab. This TCR came from a human donor with classical Hodgkin lymphoma. CDR3 residues: CASSLVLNTEAFF. DNA of the CDR3: TGTGCCAGCAGCTTAGTTCTGAACACTGAAGCTTTCTTT.